This T cell receptor (beta chain) stems from a study of human T cells and chemical hapten exposure. Regarding time point: patch test 2, 6 weeks after DPC sensitization. Treatment denoted: therapeutic diphenylcyclopropenone sensitization with weekly scalp DPC. Between the trimmed V and J ends, which lost 4 bases and 4 bases, there was a span of 5 bases. CDR1 is SNHLY, CDR2 FYNNEI, per germline. The CDR3 loop spans 11 amino acids. Using its own MiXCR run on the RACE reads, TCRdb lists one record per CDR3 protein. Of tens of thousands of distinct CDR3 sequences in the sample, approximately 3.5% are singletons; the top ten hold approximately 7.1%. This clonotype has ten or more counts.

The sequencing used whole blood, collected in connection with sensitization to the hapten diphenylcyclopropenone (DPC). The clonotype was recovered from a man aged 35 to 55 with alopecia areata. Some clones in this sample may be carry-over from other donors' samples. The chain recombines TRBV2 with TRBJ2-7; D ambiguous. The DNA of the CDR3 is TGTGCCAGCAGTGCCCTTTACGAGCAGTACTTC. As protein: CASSALYEQYF.